This TCR beta chain is from a study of identical twins. Findings of the study overall: Cord blood's abundant beta clonotypes had fewer insertions, unlike memory repertoires.

TCRdb reprocessed the 5' RACE reads with MiXCR, giving one entry per CDR3 protein. The sample yields some 730,000 distinct CDR3 sequences, roughly 20% seen once. This clonotype occurred a few times. Its antigen is unknown. The CDR3 contains 16 residues. V gave up 8 bases and J gave up 5 bases; unmatched junction bases: 8. CDR1 is SGHTA, CDR2 FQGNSA, per germline. These data also formed part of another study, on T cells expressing NK-cell markers. From that study: These clonotypes also led the CD3+CD56-NKG2C+ fraction in a few donors.

Sequencing was performed on PBMCs. This clonotype originated in a woman younger than 30 in good health. This sequence joins TRBV7-2 and TRBJ2-2, with TRBD2 identical over 13 bases. The CDR3 DNA reads as TGTGCCAGCCGAACCCCGGGACTAGCGGGGACCGGGGAGCTGTTTTTT. Translated: CASRTPGLAGTGELFF. Full variable domain (remainder filled in from reference TRBV7-2 and TRBJ2-2): GAGVSQSPSNKVTEKGKDVELRCDPISGHTALYWYRQSLGQGLEFLIYFQGNSAPDKSGLPSDRFSAERTGGSVSTLTIQRTQQEDSAVYLCASRTPGLAGTGELFFGEGSRLTVL.